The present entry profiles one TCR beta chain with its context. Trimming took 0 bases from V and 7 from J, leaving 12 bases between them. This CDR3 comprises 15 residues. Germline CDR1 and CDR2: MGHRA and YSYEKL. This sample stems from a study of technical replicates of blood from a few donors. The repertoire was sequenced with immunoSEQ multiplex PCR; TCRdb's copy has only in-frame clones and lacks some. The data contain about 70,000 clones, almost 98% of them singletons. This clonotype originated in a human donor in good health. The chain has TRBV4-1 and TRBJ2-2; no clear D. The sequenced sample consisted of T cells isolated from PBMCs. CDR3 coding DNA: TGCGCCAGCAGCCAAGAATTTACCACTTACGGGGAGCTGTTTTTT. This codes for CASSQEFTTYGELFF.